The rows below give T cell receptor beta chains drawn from one sample of a study of cytomegalovirus exposure and HLA in healthy donors. The method was immunoSEQ multiplex PCR; TCRdb's version includes in-frame clones alone and lacks a portion of them. The table lists 90,000 to 130,000 clones, roughly 73% of them singletons. What was sequenced was PBMCs. All receptors come from a woman aged 25-40 years in good health and CMV-seronegative. Each CDR3 is given with its conserved first and last residue. The D gene is left open where the match is weak. Clone size is not always given. Where it is, it says once, few, many or a class for expanded clones.

j_call	v_call	cdr3_length	clone_size	d_call	cdr3_aa	cdr3_nt
TRBJ1-6	TRBV11-2	17	once	TRBD1	CASSLRDSLAYNSPLHF	TGTGCCAGCAGCTTAAGGGACAGTCTCGCCTATAATTCACCCCTCCACTTT
TRBJ1-3	TRBV4-2	15	NA	NA	CASSSVGRLGNTIYF	TGTGCCAGCAGCTCCGTTGGCAGGCTGGGAAACACCATATATTTT
TRBJ1-2	TRBV23-1	14	NA	NA	CASSQVLPAYGYTF	TGCGCCAGCAGTCAAGTACTTCCCGCCTATGGCTACACCTTC
TRBJ1-3	TRBV6-5	15	NA	TRBD1	CASSPDRGSGNTIYF	TGTGCCAGCAGTCCAGACAGGGGATCTGGAAACACCATATATTTT
TRBJ2-3	TRBV6-4	13	NA	NA	CASSDSETDTQYF	TGTGCCAGCAGTGACTCGGAGACAGATACGCAGTATTTT
TRBJ2-6	TRBV11-3	16	NA	NA	CASSLVGLSGANVLTF	TGTGCCAGCAGCTTAGTTGGGCTCTCTGGGGCCAACGTCCTGACTTTC
TRBJ2-1	TRBV9	16	NA	NA	CASSPRGGGGVNEQFF	TGTGCCAGCAGCCCCCGAGGGGGGGGAGGGGTCAATGAGCAGTTCTTC
TRBJ2-1	TRBV7-7	15	NA	TRBD2	CASSLGTSGNNEQFF	TGTGCCAGCAGCTTAGGGACTAGCGGAAACAATGAGCAGTTCTTC
TRBJ1-1	TRBV6-5	12	few	NA	CASTGVNTEAFF	TGTGCCAGCACCGGTGTGAACACTGAAGCTTTCTTT
TRBJ1-1	TRBV6-5	15	NA	NA	CASSYYGSVNTEAFF	TGTGCCAGCAGTTACTATGGAAGCGTGAACACTGAAGCTTTCTTT
TRBJ1-4	TRBV6-6	11	NA	NA	CAGGEEEKLFF	TGTGCCGGGGGGGAGGAGGAAAAACTGTTTTTT
TRBJ1-1	TRBV11-1	12	NA	NA	CASSLNQGKAFF	TGTGCCAGCAGCTTAAATCAGGGTAAAGCTTTCTTT
TRBJ2-7	TRBV5-1	14	NA	NA	CASFRTTHPYEQYF	TGCGCCAGCTTTCGGACTACACACCCGTACGAGCAGTACTTC
TRBJ2-1	TRBV29-1	13	NA	TRBD1	CSATGTVYNEQFF	TGCAGCGCGACAGGGACAGTCTACAATGAGCAGTTCTTC
TRBJ1-1	TRBV6-5	15	NA	TRBD1	CASRLQGAGNTEAFF	TGTGCCAGCAGGTTACAGGGGGCTGGGAACACTGAAGCTTTCTTT
TRBJ1-1	TRBV19	14	NA	NA	CASSIDIVAGEAFF	TGTGCCAGTAGTATAGATATTGTGGCAGGGGAAGCTTTCTTT
TRBJ1-5	TRBV27	15	NA	TRBD1	CASSFQGQGFQPQHF	TGTGCCAGCAGTTTCCAGGGACAGGGATTTCAGCCCCAGCATTTT
TRBJ2-5	TRBV6-6	12	NA	NA	CASRRTAETQYF	TGTGCCAGCAGAAGGACAGCAGAGACCCAGTACTTC
TRBJ2-7	TRBV30	15	NA	NA	CAWSESGRPTYEQYF	TGTGCCTGGAGTGAAAGCGGACGCCCAACCTACGAGCAGTACTTC
TRBJ1-2	TRBV5-6	16	NA	TRBD1	CASSLVGAGGHYGYTF	TGTGCCAGCAGCTTGGTAGGAGCAGGGGGGCACTATGGCTACACCTTC
TRBJ2-7	TRBV5-1	18	NA	TRBD2	CASRTGTSGISGSYEQYF	TGCGCCAGCAGAACCGGGACTAGCGGGATCTCTGGCTCCTACGAGCAGTACTTC
TRBJ2-2	TRBV11-2	17	NA	TRBD1	CASSLFGWTGTTGELFF	TGTGCCAGCAGCTTATTTGGTTGGACAGGGACCACCGGGGAGCTGTTTTTT
TRBJ2-2	TRBV4-2	19	medium-sized	TRBD2	CASSQPTSSGGPNTGELFF	TGTGCCAGCAGCCAGCCTACTTCTAGCGGGGGGCCTAACACCGGGGAGCTGTTTTTT
TRBJ1-1	TRBV6-4	13	once	TRBD1	CASSASGGLEAFF	TGTGCCAGCAGTGCATCAGGGGGCTTGGAAGCTTTCTTT
TRBJ2-7	TRBV5-6	14	NA	TRBD1	CASSDRGLSYEQYF	TGTGCCAGCAGCGACAGGGGGCTTTCCTACGAGCAGTACTTC
TRBJ1-1	TRBV11-2	15	NA	NA	CASSWEGQGRTEAFF	TGTGCCAGCAGCTGGGAAGGGCAGGGTAGAACTGAAGCTTTCTTT
TRBJ1-5	TRBV19	15	NA	NA	CASSIAGYGNQPQHF	TGTGCCAGTAGTATCGCCGGGTATGGCAATCAGCCCCAGCATTTT
TRBJ1-2	TRBV5-6	13	once	NA	CASRGGLNYGYTF	TGTGCCAGCAGGGGGGGGCTGAACTATGGCTACACCTTC
TRBJ1-2	TRBV4-3	16	NA	TRBD1	CASSHLPGQGDYGYTF	TGCGCCAGCAGCCACTTACCGGGACAGGGAGACTATGGCTACACCTTC
TRBJ2-3	TRBV5-4	13	NA	NA	CASSFTSADTQYF	TGTGCCAGCAGCTTCACTTCCGCAGATACGCAGTATTTT
TRBJ2-7	TRBV11-2	17	NA	TRBD1	CASSFRELGEGGSEQYF	TGTGCCAGCAGCTTCCGAGAGCTGGGGGAAGGGGGCTCCGAGCAGTACTTC
TRBJ1-4	TRBV6-5	15	NA	NA	CASSPEEGIVEKLFF	TGTGCCAGCAGTCCCGAGGAGGGTATAGTGGAAAAACTGTTTTTT
TRBJ1-1	TRBV4-3	16	NA	NA	CASSQDRVFPGTEAFF	TGCGCCAGCAGCCAAGACAGGGTTTTTCCGGGCACTGAAGCTTTCTTT
TRBJ2-7	TRBV27	13	NA	TRBD2	CASSLSGGYEQYF	TGTGCCAGCAGTTTAAGCGGGGGGTACGAGCAGTACTTC
TRBJ1-2	TRBV7-2	15	NA	TRBD1	CASSLGGQGLDGYTF	TGTGCCAGCAGCTTAGGGGGACAGGGGTTGGATGGCTACACCTTC
TRBJ2-7	TRBV7-2	12	NA	NA	CASSWSLGLQYF	TGTGCCAGCAGCTGGTCCTTGGGGCTACAGTACTTC
TRBJ2-3	TRBV6-4	14	NA	TRBD2	CASSDRGGTDTQYF	TGTGCCAGCAGTGACCGGGGGGGCACAGATACGCAGTATTTT
TRBJ2-2	TRBV7-8	20	NA	TRBD2	CASSLFSLAGRLGRAGELFF	TGTGCCAGCAGCTTATTTAGTCTAGCGGGGCGGCTAGGGCGCGCCGGGGAGCTGTTTTTT
TRBJ1-2	TRBV12-5	16	NA	TRBD1	CASGLLRDSTNYGYTF	TGTGCTAGTGGTTTGCTCCGGGACAGTACTAACTATGGCTACACCTTC
TRBJ2-3	TRBV15	18	NA	NA	CATSRGRQGARGTDTQYF	TGTGCCACCAGCAGAGGCCGACAAGGGGCGCGCGGCACAGATACGCAGTATTTT